The present T cell receptor (beta chain) was sequenced within a study of T cell responses to AZD1222 COVID-19 vaccine. Concerning this clone: Its cognate antigen is unknown.

Clones were read by immunoSEQ multiplex PCR, and TCRdb kept only the in-frame ones, dropping some. The data show 150,000 or so clones, with 70% to 90% seen just once and roughly 8% held by the top ten. The study's findings and limits: White British donors predominated, females outnumbered males, and clonal diversity was possibly underestimated. Only a handful of individuals given AZD1222 were seropositive at baseline. In the spike-specific TCR repertoire, nearly half reportedly target unmutated variant regions. Spike was spanned by vaccine-associated CD4 TCRs, with dominance at 160-218 and 743-854.

Trimming took 3 bases from V and 5 from J, leaving 16 bases between them. Germline CDR1 LGHDT, CDR2 YNNKEL (reference sequence). The CDR3 is 15 amino acids. The chain has TRBV3-1 (or the pseudogene TRBV3-2) and TRBJ2-5; D not certain. The clonotype was recovered from an adult in good health. This sample comprised peripheral blood, obtained on day 0 of AZD1222 vaccination. In DNA form, the CDR3 reads TGTGCCAGCAGCCAGTTCGTAGACACCTCGGAGACCCAGTACTTC. Residues: CASSQFVDTSETQYF.